These 32 T cell receptor beta chains came from one sample sequenced in a study of post-analysis software for immune sequencing data. Study outcomes and limitations: Patients had higher frequencies than controls of a few TRBV segments, including TRBV5-6, TRBV5-1 and TRBV20-1.

What these receptors recognize is not known. The authors incorporated unique molecular identifiers into the TCR beta cDNA libraries. TCRdb ran MiXCR on the PCR reads and lists one entry per CDR3 protein. Seen here are about 400,000 distinct CDR3 sequences, roughly 35% observed once, and the top ten hold around 15%. Sequencing input: blood. Source of these receptors: a girl under 18 with multiple sclerosis.

This clonotype was seen a single time. The V gene is TRBV19, the J gene TRBJ2-2, with D possibly matching TRBD2 (6 bases). CDR1 is LNHDA and CDR2 is SQIVND in the germline V gene (reference sequence). This CDR3 spans 14 amino acids. V gave up 6 bases and J gave up 3 bases, with 11 bases separating them. CDR3 sequence (DNA): TGTGCCAGTAGCCATGGAGGGTACACCGGGGAGCTGTTTTTT. Its translation: CASSHGGYTGELFF.

This rearrangement joins TRBV29-1 to TRBJ1-1; maybe TRBD1 (5 bases). The CDR3 is made up of 13 amino acids. Trimming took off 7 bases at V and 0 bases at J, with 12 bases between the two ends. Germline CDR1 SQVTM, CDR2 ANQGSEA. In DNA form, the CDR3 reads TGCAGCGCAGGGACCCGGATGAACACTGAAGCTTTCTTT. It specifies CSAGTRMNTEAFF.

The chain recombines TRBV7-2 with TRBJ2-5; TRBD2 matches 7 bases. The CDR3 extends over 13 amino acids. V gave up 6 bases and J gave up 0 bases; unmatched junction bases: 1. Germline lookup yields CDR1 SGHTA and CDR2 FQGNSA. The CDR3 here is CASRRGYQETQYF. In DNA, the CDR3 is TGTGCCAGCAGGCGGGGGTACCAAGAGACCCAGTACTTC.

The chain links TRBV6-6 to TRBJ1-5; TRBD1 matches at 8 bases. With V trimmed by 3 bases and J by 6 bases, 1 base remained unmatched. There are 13 residues in the CDR3. CDR1 and CDR2 (germline): MNHNY, SVGAGI (reference sequence). CDR3 region: CASSYTGGQPQHF. CDR3 nucleotide sequence: TGTGCCAGCAGTTATACAGGGGGTCAGCCCCAGCATTTT.

This clonotype was seen only a few times. CDR3 residues: CASSLGPMNTEAFF. CDR3 in DNA: TGCGCCAGCAGCCTGGGACCGATGAACACTGAAGCTTTCTTT. This chain joins TRBV5-1 and TRBJ1-1, with a tentative D call TRBD1 (5 bases). CDR1 is SGHRS and CDR2 is YFSETQ in the germline V gene. This CDR3 is 14 amino acids long. V gave up 4 bases and J gave up 0 bases, with 10 bases separating them.

This rearrangement joins TRBV4-1 to TRBJ1-2; weak D call: TRBD1 (5 bases). The germline gives CDR1 MGHRA, CDR2 YSYEKL. Trimming shortened V by 0 bases and J by 7 bases, and 9 bases separated the two germline ends. This CDR3 is 13 amino acids long. The CDR3 coding sequence is TGCGCCAGCAGCCAAGAAGTTGGGGGTGGCTACACCTTC. It is translated as CASSQEVGGGYTF.

V gene TRBV3-1 combines with J gene TRBJ2-7; D perhaps matches TRBD2 (5 bases). V was trimmed by 8 bases and J by 7 bases, leaving 18 bases between them. CDR3 length: 13 amino acids. CDR1 and CDR2 (germline): LGHDT, YNNKEL (reference sequence). CDR3 residues: CASRRGSRMEQYF. CDR3 nucleotide sequence: TGTGCCAGCCGACGGGGAAGCCGAATGGAGCAGTACTTC.

This clonotype was seen a handful of times. The chain combines TRBV20-1 with TRBJ2-7; D call uncertain. Germline V gene sequence: CDR1 DFQATT, CDR2 SNEGSKA (reference sequence). Trimming took off 2 bases at V and 1 base at J, with 18 bases between the two ends. This CDR3 has 16 residues. The CDR3 sequence is CSARNSGSPSSYEQYF. The CDR3 DNA reads as TGCAGTGCTAGAAATAGTGGCTCGCCAAGTTCCTACGAGCAGTACTTC.

V is TRBV10-3 and J is TRBJ2-7, with 8 bases identical to TRBD1. The CDR3 is made up of 15 amino acids. Germline V lookup: CDR1 ENHRY, CDR2 SYGVKD. The junction had 9 bases not matched to a gene; V was cut back by 4 bases and J by 4 bases. Here the CDR3 reads CAISVLDRVQYEQYF. CDR3 sequence (DNA): TGTGCCATCAGTGTCTTGGACAGGGTTCAATACGAGCAGTACTTC.

This clonotype was seen a few times. This chain links TRBV7-9 with TRBJ1-2; unclear D gene. V was clipped by 4 bases and J by 3 bases, with 9 bases between them. CDR1 SEHNR and CDR2 FQNEAQ come from the germline V gene (reference sequence). CDR3 length equals 13 residues. CDR3 sequence (DNA): TGTGCCAGCAGCTCATCGTACGACTATGGCTACACCTTC. Translating it yields CASSSSYDYGYTF.

The chain uses TRBV29-1 and TRBJ2-7, with 8 bases lining up with TRBD1. CDR1 is SQVTM and CDR2 is ANQGSEA in the germline V gene. The CDR3 loop spans 13 amino acids. With V trimmed by 3 bases and J by 3 bases, 4 bases remained unmatched. Written as DNA, the CDR3 is TGCAGCGTTGACGGAGACAGGGGCTACGAGCAGTACTTC. Residues: CSVDGDRGYEQYF.

This chain uses TRBV9 with TRBJ2-1, with a possible D match to TRBD2 (6 bases). This CDR3 is 13 amino acids long. The germline CDR1 and CDR2 sequences are SGDLS and YYNGEE. V was clipped by 3 bases and J by 9 bases, with 13 bases between them. In DNA form, the CDR3 reads TGTGCCAGCAGCGCCCTGACGGAGGGTGAGCAGTTCTTC. It codes for CASSALTEGEQFF.

The chain carries TRBV6-5 and TRBJ2-7, with TRBD2 identical over 9 bases. CDR1 and CDR2 (germline): MNHEY, SVGAGI. This CDR3 has 14 amino acids. V lost 2 bases, J lost 3 bases, and 2 bases stayed unmatched. The DNA for the CDR3 is TGTGCCAGCAGTTACGCGGGGGGGCTCTACGAGCAGTACTTC. Its protein product is CASSYAGGLYEQYF.

This clonotype was recorded at least ten times. In nucleotides, the CDR3 is TGTGCCAGCAGCTTGTTTCAGGTTACAGATACGCAGTATTTT. Its protein is CASSLFQVTDTQYF. The rearrangement uses TRBV5-8 and TRBJ2-3, with D unresolved. The ends were cut back, 1 base at V and 3 bases at J, with 9 bases in the middle. This CDR3 spans 14 amino acids. CDR1 is SGHTS, CDR2 YDEGEE, per germline.

This clonotype was seen once. The chain has TRBV7-9 and TRBJ2-5; 7 bases are shared with TRBD1. The J call may not be correct, given that the DNA end is closer to TRBJ2-7. Germline loops: CDR1 SEHNR, CDR2 FQNEAQ (reference sequence). This CDR3 region has 16 residues. DNA of the CDR3: TGTGCCAGCAGCTTAGGGGATGGGACAGTTCCCTACGAGCAGTACTTC. This codes for CASSLGDGTVPYEQYF.

The chain couples TRBV5-1 to TRBJ1-4; D not certain. The length of the CDR3 is 14 residues. Germline V CDR1 and CDR2: SGHRS, YFSETQ. V lost 0 bases and J lost 8, with 11 bases in between. The CDR3: CASSLGHRGEKLFF. The CDR3 coding sequence is TGCGCCAGCAGCTTGGGCCATCGAGGGGAAAAACTGTTTTTT.

The table lists this clonotype with a few counts. The chain couples TRBV5-1 to TRBJ2-7, with TRBD1 matching over 9 bases. The V segment lost 2 bases and the J segment 4 bases; nucleotides outside the gene matches: 7. The CDR3 is made up of 15 amino acids. Germline CDR1 SGHRS, CDR2 YFSETQ. The CDR3 spells CASSFRTGAGYEQYF. For the CDR3, the DNA is TGCGCCAGCAGCTTTCGGACAGGGGCTGGATACGAGCAGTACTTC.

This chain uses TRBV20-1 with TRBJ2-5, with 9 bases fitting TRBD1. Trimming took 3 bases from V and 4 from J; bases not matched to a gene: 6. The CDR3 is 14 amino acids. Per the germline V gene, CDR1 is DFQATT and CDR2 is SNEGSKA (reference sequence). In nucleotides, the CDR3 is TGCAGTGCTAGCACAGGGGGCTCCGGAGAGACCCAGTACTTC. Translating it yields CSASTGGSGETQYF.

The chain has TRBV20-1 and TRBJ2-7, with 7 bases lining up with TRBD2. The germline V gene encodes CDR1 DFQATT and CDR2 SNEGSKA (reference sequence). The ends lost 4 bases at V and 5 bases at J; junction bases unmatched: 5. The CDR3 consists of 12 residues. This CDR3 is CSATSGVDEQYF. The CDR3, as DNA: TGCAGTGCTACGAGCGGGGTGGACGAGCAGTACTTC.

A few counts support this clonotype. The V gene is TRBV4-1, the J gene TRBJ1-2; D uncertain. This CDR3 comprises 15 residues. The V and J ends lost 1 base and 6 bases respectively, with 15 bases between them. The germline V gene has CDR1 MGHRA and CDR2 YSYEKL. The CDR3 reads CASSQVRQIKHGYTF. The CDR3 DNA reads TGCGCCAGCAGCCAAGTGCGGCAGATCAAGCATGGCTACACCTTC.

The rearrangement joins TRBV25-1 to TRBJ2-7; no definite D call. V lost 1 base to trimming and J lost 2 bases, with 12 bases between them. CDR1 MGHDK and CDR2 SYGVNS come from the germline V gene. The CDR3 is made up of 15 amino acids. CDR3 DNA: TGTGCCAGCAGTGAATCCATTAGTGGCCCCTACGAGCAGTACTTC. Translating it yields CASSESISGPYEQYF.

This clonotype has at least ten counts. The V and J genes are TRBV4-2 and TRBJ2-3; D is unresolved. The CDR3 consists of 14 residues. Trimming removed 6 bases at V and 2 bases at J, with 12 bases between. Germline assignment: CDR1 LGHNA and CDR2 YNFKEQ. CDR3 residues: CASRPSGSTDTQYF. CDR3 bases: TGTGCCAGCAGGCCATCAGGCTCCACAGATACGCAGTATTTT.

This clonotype showed up just a few times. V and J are TRBV3-1 and TRBJ2-6; 10 nucleotides line up with TRBD1. V was pared by 6 bases and J by 1 base, with 12 bases of the junction left unmatched. The V gene's germline CDR1 is LGHDT and CDR2 YNNKEL (reference sequence). There are 19 residues in the CDR3. For the CDR3, the DNA is TGTGCCAGCAGTTCTACCGGGACAGGGGTGCGTTCTGGGGCCAACGTCCTGACTTTC. Translated, it gives CASSSTGTGVRSGANVLTF.

The table lists this clonotype with a few counts. This rearrangement joins TRBV20-1 to TRBJ2-7, with 7 bases fitting TRBD1. In germline, CDR1 is DFQATT, CDR2 SNEGSKA (reference sequence). The CDR3 totals 12 residues. CDR3 sequence reads: CRDRDSPYEQYF. The CDR3 DNA reads TGCAGGGACCGGGACAGCCCCTACGAGCAGTACTTC.

This clonotype has only a few counts. The germline gene is not matched at one end of the junction; a read error may be the cause. J is TRBJ2-7 and V is TRBV10-3; D may be TRBD1 (6 bases). The germline gives CDR1 ENHRY, CDR2 SYGVKD. The CDR3 runs 14 residues. This CDR3 is CAISFGQLLDERYF. CDR3 DNA: TGTGCCATCAGCTTCGGACAGCTTCTCGACGAGCGGTACTTC.

In its sample, this clonotype was seen a few times. This rearrangement joins TRBV20-1 to TRBJ1-2; D is perhaps TRBD1 (6 bases). In germline, CDR1 is DFQATT, CDR2 SNEGSKA (reference sequence). V lost 2 bases and J 8 bases, leaving 24 bases between the germline ends. This CDR3 has 16 residues. The CDR3 DNA follows: TGCAGTGCTAGAACTGATGACAGGTTGGGATCCAGCGGCTACACCTTC. Translated: CSARTDDRLGSSGYTF.

The chain carries TRBV7-2 and TRBJ2-3; D remains unclear. The CDR3 has 14 amino acids. Trimming removed 10 bases from V and 1 base from J, with 15 bases in between. The V gene's germline CDR1 is SGHTA and CDR2 FQGNSA. Written as DNA, the CDR3 is TGTGCCACCTCGAGCCTAACGCGCACAGATACGCAGTATTTT. This encodes CATSSLTRTDTQYF.

The chain recombines TRBV5-1 with TRBJ2-1; TRBD2 is a possible D gene (5 bases). This CDR3 has 14 amino acids. V was cut by 5 bases and J by 0 bases, with 9 bases left in between. In germline, CDR1 is SGHRS, CDR2 YFSETQ. For the CDR3, the DNA is TGCGCCAGCAGGGGGAGTGGCTCCTACAATGAGCAGTTCTTC. Its translation is CASRGSGSYNEQFF.

This clonotype was observed at least ten times. The chain combines TRBV9 with TRBJ2-3; D gene ambiguous. Trimming took off 4 bases at V and 8 bases at J, with 23 bases between the two ends. The CDR3 runs 16 residues. Germline values: CDR1 SGDLS, CDR2 YYNGEE. DNA for the CDR3: TGTGCCAGCAGCCCTCACTCGGGCCCCGCCTTGGTTACGCAGTATTTT. Translating gives CASSPHSGPALVTQYF.

In this sample, this clonotype turned up a few times. This chain joins TRBV6-5 and TRBJ1-6; 8 bases map to TRBD1. The CDR3 consists of 15 residues. Germline V gene data show CDR1 as MNHEY and CDR2 as SVGAGI. The ends lost 6 bases at V and 10 bases at J; junction bases unmatched: 11. The chain's CDR3 is CASRTDRGHLSPLHF. The CDR3, as DNA: TGTGCCAGCAGAACCGACAGGGGACACTTATCACCCCTCCACTTT.

There are a few counts of this clonotype. The genes are TRBV9 and TRBJ2-3; 11 bases map to TRBD2. V lost 3 bases, J lost 3 bases, and 0 bases stayed unmatched. Germline CDR1 is SGDLS and CDR2 is YYNGEE. The CDR3 consists of 14 residues. Here the CDR3 reads CASSASGRTDTQYF. The CDR3 DNA reads as TGTGCCAGCAGCGCTAGCGGGAGGACAGATACGCAGTATTTT.

This clonotype was detected a few times. The chain combines TRBV29-1 with TRBJ2-1; no definite D call. Germline V gives CDR1 SQVTM, CDR2 ANQGSEA. V dropped 3 bases and J dropped 0 bases, with 6 bases sitting between them. This CDR3 comprises 13 residues. Written as DNA, the CDR3 is TGCAGCGTTGAGAGGAGCTCCTACAATGAGCAGTTCTTC. It is translated as CSVERSSYNEQFF.